Presented here are 13 T cell receptor beta chains from one specimen sequenced in a study of CD8 T cell repertoires and HIV-1 epitope variants. No antigen has been identified for these receptors. The method was immunoSEQ multiplex PCR; TCRdb's version includes in-frame clones alone and lacks a portion of them. The data contain just over 2,500 clones, approximately 72% of them singletons. Sequencing used cultured CD8+ T cells derived from PBMCs. All receptors derive from a male donor with HIV.

The chain combines TRBV4-3 with TRBJ1-3; the D gene is possibly TRBD1 (5 bases). Germline CDR1 LGHNA, CDR2 YSLEER. V was clipped by 0 bases and J by 0 bases, with 9 bases between them. The CDR3 totals 16 residues. The DNA for the CDR3 is TGCGCCAGCAGCCAAGAAGAGGGGCTCTCTGGAAACACCATATATTTT. Protein product: CASSQEEGLSGNTIYF.

This clone was seen only a few times. The gene calls are TRBV5-6 and TRBJ1-2; D uncertain. The CDR3 is 13 amino acids. V was pared by 1 base and J by 3 bases, with 7 bases between. Germline CDR1 is SGHDT and CDR2 is YYEEEE. The CDR3 sequence is CASSLTADYGYTF. In DNA form, the CDR3 reads TGTGCCAGCAGCTTGACGGCAGACTATGGCTACACCTTC.

The chain employs TRBV28 and TRBJ2-5; tentative D call: TRBD1 (6 bases). V was shortened by 6 bases and J by 3 bases, with 17 bases between the two germline ends. Germline loops: CDR1 MDHEN, CDR2 SYDVKM. This CDR3 is built from 15 residues. The CDR3 region has the DNA TGTGCCAGCAGCTCATCCAAGTACAGGGAAGAGACCCAGTACTTC. It translates to CASSSSKYREETQYF.

J is TRBJ1-2 and V is TRBV28; D uncertain. Germline V lookup: CDR1 MDHEN, CDR2 SYDVKM. This CDR3 is 11 amino acids long. V was clipped by 5 bases and J by 8 bases, with 9 bases between them. The CDR3 loop reads CASSLPGGYTF. The CDR3 DNA sequence: TGTGCCAGCAGTCTGCCGGGAGGCTACACCTTC.

CDR3 in DNA: TGTGCCAGCAGTTACGGACAGAACACAGATACGCAGTATTTT. It translates to CASSYGQNTDTQYF. V usage is TRBV6-5 and J usage is TRBJ2-3; tentatively, D is TRBD1 (6 bases). Germline lookup yields CDR1 MNHEY and CDR2 SVGAGI. This CDR3 comprises 14 residues. Between the trimmed V and J ends, which lost 2 bases and 2 bases, there was a span of 8 bases.

V is TRBV7-9 and J is TRBJ2-3; possibly TRBD2 for D (6 bases). Between the trimmed V and J ends, which lost 3 bases and 6 bases, there was a span of 13 bases. This CDR3 comprises 14 residues. Germline lookup yields CDR1 SEHNR and CDR2 FQNEAQ (reference sequence). DNA for the CDR3: TGTGCCAGCAGCTTGTTACTAGCTGCCGATACGCAGTATTTT. Translation gives CASSLLLAADTQYF. The full variable domain, its missing parts supplied by reference TRBV7-9 and TRBJ2-3, is DTGVSQNPRHKITKRGQNVTFRCDPISEHNRLYWYRQTLGQGPEFLTYFQNEAQLEKSRLLSDRFSAERPKGSFSTLEIQRTEQGDSAMYLCASSLLLAADTQYFGPGTRLTVL.

In this sample, this clone turned up a few times. The V and J genes are TRBV9 and TRBJ2-7, with 7 bases lining up with TRBD2. Trimming took 4 bases from V and 2 from J; bases not matched to a gene: 12. In germline, CDR1 is SGDLS, CDR2 YYNGEE. The CDR3 totals 16 residues. The CDR3 nucleotides read TGTGCCAGCAGCCCTTCTAGCGGCCGAGGAGCCTACGAGCAGTACTTC. Amino acids: CASSPSSGRGAYEQYF.

The V and J genes are TRBV7-9 and TRBJ2-7; 10 bases fit TRBD1. The length of the CDR3 is 14 residues. Germline V lookup: CDR1 SEHNR, CDR2 FQNEAQ (reference sequence). The ends lost 5 bases at V and 3 bases at J; junction bases unmatched: 4. This chain's CDR3 is CASSETGGVYEQYF. CDR3 nucleotide sequence: TGTGCCAGCAGCGAGACAGGGGGCGTCTACGAGCAGTACTTC.

This clone came up once. CDR3 sequence: CASSLDRGSNQPQHF. For the CDR3, the DNA is TGTGCCAGCAGCCTGGACAGGGGGAGCAATCAGCCCCAGCATTTT. The chain joins TRBV5-4 to TRBJ1-5; 10 bases match TRBD1. Germline V gene sequence: CDR1 SGHNT, CDR2 YYREEE (reference sequence). The CDR3 is made up of 15 amino acids. The J segment lost 1 base and the V segment lost 4 bases, leaving 2 bases of the junction unmatched.

This rearrangement joins TRBV5-4 to TRBJ2-1; 8 bases fit TRBD2. The CDR3 covers 14 residues. Germline CDR1 reads SGHNT; CDR2 reads YYREEE (reference sequence). Trimming at V came to 4 bases and at J to 8 bases, leaving 8 bases not matched to a gene. The DNA for the CDR3 is TGTGCCAGCAGCCCGCGGGAGGCCGGGGATGAGCAGTTCTTC. It yields the protein CASSPREAGDEQFF.

The chain combines TRBV5-1 with TRBJ1-3, with a possible D match to TRBD1 (5 bases). CDR1 SGHRS and CDR2 YFSETQ come from the germline V gene. The CDR3 runs 15 residues. V lost 4 bases and J 0 bases, leaving 11 bases between the germline ends. CDR3 loop: CASSLRGDSGNTIYF. DNA for the CDR3: TGCGCCAGCAGCCTTCGGGGGGACTCTGGAAACACCATATATTTT.

The chain carries TRBV25-1 and TRBJ1-2, with 7 bases aligning to TRBD1. V trimming: 9 bases; J trimming: 3 bases; junction bases outside the gene matches: 10. Germline V gene lookup returns CDR1 MGHDK and CDR2 SYGVNS. The CDR3 runs to 14 residues. In DNA form, the CDR3 reads TGTGCCAGTTTTTCATCCGGGACAGACTATGGCTACACCTTC. It translates to CASFSSGTDYGYTF.

This clone has only a few counts. This chain uses TRBV10-2 with TRBJ2-3; 9 nucleotides agree with TRBD2. Germline CDR1 WSHSY, CDR2 SAAADI. This CDR3 comprises 15 residues. V gave up 3 bases and J gave up 3 bases; unmatched junction bases: 4. The chain's CDR3 is CASSETLAGTDTQYF. The CDR3 DNA follows: TGCGCCAGCAGTGAAACGCTAGCGGGGACAGATACGCAGTATTTT.